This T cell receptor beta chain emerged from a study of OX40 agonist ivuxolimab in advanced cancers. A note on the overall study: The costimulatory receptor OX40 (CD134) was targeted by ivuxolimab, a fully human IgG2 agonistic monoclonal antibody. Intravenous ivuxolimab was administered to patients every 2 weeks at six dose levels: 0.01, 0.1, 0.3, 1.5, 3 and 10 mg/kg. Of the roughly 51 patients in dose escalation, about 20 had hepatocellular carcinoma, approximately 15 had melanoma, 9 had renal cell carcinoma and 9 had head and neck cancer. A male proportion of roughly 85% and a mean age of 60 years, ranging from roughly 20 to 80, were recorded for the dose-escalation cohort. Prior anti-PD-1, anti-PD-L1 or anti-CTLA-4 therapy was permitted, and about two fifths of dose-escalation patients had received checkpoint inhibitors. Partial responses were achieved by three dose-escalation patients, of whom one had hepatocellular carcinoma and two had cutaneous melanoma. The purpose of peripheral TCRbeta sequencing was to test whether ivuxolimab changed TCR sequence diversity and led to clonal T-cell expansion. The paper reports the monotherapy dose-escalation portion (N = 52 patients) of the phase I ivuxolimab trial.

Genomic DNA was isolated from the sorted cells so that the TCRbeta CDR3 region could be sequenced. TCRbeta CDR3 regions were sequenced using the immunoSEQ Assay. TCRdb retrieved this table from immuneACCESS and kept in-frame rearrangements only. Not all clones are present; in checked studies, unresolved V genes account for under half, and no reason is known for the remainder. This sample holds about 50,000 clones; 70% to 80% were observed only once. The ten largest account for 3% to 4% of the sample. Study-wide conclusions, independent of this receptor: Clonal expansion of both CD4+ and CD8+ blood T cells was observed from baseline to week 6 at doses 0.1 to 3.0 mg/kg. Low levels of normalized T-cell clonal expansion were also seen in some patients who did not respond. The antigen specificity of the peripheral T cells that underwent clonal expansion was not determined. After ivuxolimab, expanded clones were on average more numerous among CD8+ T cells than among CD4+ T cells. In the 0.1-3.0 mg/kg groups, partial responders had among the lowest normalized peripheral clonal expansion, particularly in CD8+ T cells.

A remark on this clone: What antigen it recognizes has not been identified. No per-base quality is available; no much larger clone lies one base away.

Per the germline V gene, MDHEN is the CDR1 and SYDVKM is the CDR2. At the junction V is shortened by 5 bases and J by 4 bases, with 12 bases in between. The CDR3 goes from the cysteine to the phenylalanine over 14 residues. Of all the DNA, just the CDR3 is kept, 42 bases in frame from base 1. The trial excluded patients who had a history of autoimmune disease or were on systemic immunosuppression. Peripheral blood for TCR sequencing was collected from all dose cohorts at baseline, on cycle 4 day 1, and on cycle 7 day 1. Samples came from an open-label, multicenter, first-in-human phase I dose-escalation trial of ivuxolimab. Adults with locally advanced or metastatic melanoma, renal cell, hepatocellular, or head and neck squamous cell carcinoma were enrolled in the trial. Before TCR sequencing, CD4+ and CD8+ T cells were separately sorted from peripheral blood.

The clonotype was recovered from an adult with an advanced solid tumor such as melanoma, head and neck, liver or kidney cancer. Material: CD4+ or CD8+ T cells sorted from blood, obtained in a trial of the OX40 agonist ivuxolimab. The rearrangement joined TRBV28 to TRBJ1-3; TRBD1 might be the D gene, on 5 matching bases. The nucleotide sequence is TGTGCCAGCAGTACTACAGGCAGAGGAAACACCATATATTTT. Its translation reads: CASSTTGRGNTIYF.